This TCR beta chain appears in the sequencing data of a study of CD8+CD57+ T cells in acquired aplastic anemia. Study details: Sorted CD4+ and CD8+ cell DNA averaged around 3 ug.

The study, taken as a whole, reports: Any difference that existed in CD8+ Simpson's diversity between patients and controls was not significant.

The template used for profiling TCR beta VDJ and CDR3 was genomic DNA. Via MiXCR, TCRdb re-called the reads, giving one row per CDR3 protein. The sample lists about 470,000 distinct CDR3 sequences, roughly a third seen once, with roughly 0.89% in the top ten. In regard to this clonotype: Its specificity is unknown.

The ends were cut back, 7 bases at V and 4 bases at J, with 5 bases in the middle. The CDR3 loop spans 11 amino acids. Germline V gives CDR1 KGHDR, CDR2 SFDVKD. It was patients with CD8+CD57+ cell expansion by flow cytometry who were chosen for sequencing. As a group, the patients uniformly had severe acquired aplastic anemia. No patient had been given any therapy when blood was sampled. V usage is TRBV24-1 and J usage is TRBJ2-3, with D hard to call. The clonotype originates from a human donor with aplastic anemia. Sequences were obtained from sorted CD4+, CD8+, or CD8+CD57+ T cells (not recorded which) from PBMCs. The CDR3 DNA reads as TGTGCCACCAGCGTGGCAGATACGCAGTATTTT. It translates to CATSVADTQYF.